This T cell receptor (beta chain) was sequenced in a study of blood T cell repertoires in COVID-19. The junction had 5 bases not matched to a gene; V was cut back by 6 bases and J by 3 bases. Germline V gene lookup returns CDR1 LNHDA and CDR2 SQIVND (reference sequence). The CDR3 totals 15 residues. Cohorts were assigned according to the clinical history that participants reported. The data were produced by immunoSEQ multiplex PCR, yet TCRdb's version contains in-frame clones alone and is incomplete. The sample holds 200,000 to 250,000 clones; about 86% are singletons and the top ten take 14% to 15%.

The material sequenced was PBMCs or T cells enriched from blood (not recorded which). This chain links TRBV19 with TRBJ2-3, with 11 bases aligning to TRBD2. The clonotype originates from a woman aged 45-59 years with acute COVID-19. The CDR3, as DNA: TGTGCCAGTAGCAGCGGACTAGCGGGTACAGATACGCAGTATTTT. This translates into CASSSGLAGTDTQYF.